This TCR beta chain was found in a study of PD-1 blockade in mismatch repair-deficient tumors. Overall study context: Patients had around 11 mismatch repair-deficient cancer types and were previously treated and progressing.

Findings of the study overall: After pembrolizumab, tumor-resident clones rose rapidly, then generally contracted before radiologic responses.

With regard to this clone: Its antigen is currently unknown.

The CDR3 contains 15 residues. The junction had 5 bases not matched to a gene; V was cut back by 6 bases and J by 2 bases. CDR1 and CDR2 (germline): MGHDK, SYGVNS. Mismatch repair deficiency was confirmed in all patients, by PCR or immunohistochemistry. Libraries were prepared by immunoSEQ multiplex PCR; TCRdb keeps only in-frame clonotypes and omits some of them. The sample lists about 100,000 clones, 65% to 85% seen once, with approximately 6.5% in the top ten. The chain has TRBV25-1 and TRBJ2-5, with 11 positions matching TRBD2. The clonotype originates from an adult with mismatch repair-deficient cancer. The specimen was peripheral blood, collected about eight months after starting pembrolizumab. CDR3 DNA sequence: TGTGCCAGCAGCCCTCTAGCGGGGGGACAAGAGACCCAGTACTTC. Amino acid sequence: CASSPLAGGQETQYF.